This T cell receptor beta chain was obtained from a study of T cells in Graves' hyperthyroidism and ophthalmopathy. Study-wide findings and caveats: Blood held most thyroid clonotypes expanded above 0.001 frequency.

TCR beta CDR3 regions were amplified from RNA. A set of HTBI primers served as the primers for a first-round RT-PCR of the TCR CDR3. TCRdb processed the multiplex PCR reads anew with MiXCR; each CDR3 protein has one entry. The sample has about 520,000 distinct CDR3 sequences, roughly 20% seen once. In this sample, this clonotype turned up many times. The antigen remains undetermined. The source of this sequence is a man between 18 and 29 years old with Graves' hyperthyroidism. Specimen: blood.

Here the CDR3 DNA reads TGTGCCAGCAGTCACCCTTGGATCTATGGCTACACCTTC. Its translation is CASSHPWIYGYTF. The chain combines TRBV28 with TRBJ1-2, with no clear D. V dropped 5 bases and J dropped 4 bases, with 11 bases sitting between them. The CDR3 loop spans 13 amino acids. Germline lookup yields CDR1 MDHEN and CDR2 SYDVKM.